These 15 T cell receptor beta chains were all obtained from the same sample, sequenced in a study of blood T cell repertoires in COVID-19. Sequenced by immunoSEQ multiplex PCR; TCRdb stores in-frame clones only, minus some. The sample includes about 38,000 clones, approximately 90% of them seen just once. Sequencing was done on a sample of peripheral blood. The receptors were gathered from a man between 65 and 85 years old with active COVID-19.

This clone appeared a single time. The chain has TRBV13 and TRBJ1-4, with D unresolved. Between the trimmed V and J ends, which lost 6 bases and 7 bases, there was a span of 18 bases. This CDR3 is 15 amino acids long. The germline V gene encodes CDR1 PRHDT and CDR2 FYEKMQ (reference sequence). CDR3 sequence: CASSWSGGDLEKLFF. In nucleotides, the CDR3 is TGTGCCAGCAGTTGGTCGGGAGGCGACCTTGAAAAACTGTTTTTT.

This sequence joins TRBV9 and TRBJ2-5; 13 bases fit TRBD2. With V trimmed by 0 bases and J by 5 bases, 1 base remained unmatched. CDR1 is SGDLS and CDR2 is YYNGEE in the germline V gene. The CDR3 spans 15 residues. The CDR3 loop reads CASSVGLAGGETQYF. Here the CDR3 DNA reads TGTGCCAGCAGCGTAGGACTAGCGGGGGGCGAGACCCAGTACTTC.

This clone occurred once. The V call is TRBV28, the J call TRBJ1-1; 9 bases are shared with TRBD1. V shed 5 bases, J shed 1 base, and the junction held 5 bases outside the gene matches. The CDR3 length is 15 residues. Germline V CDR1 and CDR2: MDHEN, SYDVKM. CDR3 DNA: TGTGCCAGCAGTCACGGGACAGGGCGGAACACTGAAGCTTTCTTT. Translating it yields CASSHGTGRNTEAFF.

V gene TRBV6-5 combines with J gene TRBJ2-7; 9 nucleotides align to TRBD2. Germline assignment: CDR1 MNHEY and CDR2 SVGAGI. J was trimmed by 2 bases and V by 5 bases; bases with no gene match: 4. This CDR3 has 14 residues. The chain's CDR3 is CASSRLAGAYEQYF. The CDR3 DNA is TGTGCCAGCAGTCGGTTAGCGGGAGCCTACGAGCAGTACTTC.

The chain recombines TRBV9 with TRBJ2-1; 9 nucleotides match TRBD2. Losses at the gene ends were 3 bases for V and 2 bases for J; bases not matched to a gene: 6. The CDR3 totals 16 residues. The germline CDR1 and CDR2 sequences are SGDLS and YYNGEE. The CDR3 reads CASSGSSGVAYNEQFF. The CDR3 bases are TGTGCCAGCAGCGGATCTAGCGGGGTGGCCTACAATGAGCAGTTCTTC.

The rearrangement links TRBV15 to TRBJ2-1, with TRBD2 matching over 10 bases. The trim removed 3 bases at V and 7 bases at J, leaving 6 bases unmatched. CDR3 length: 15 amino acids. The germline gives CDR1 LNHNV, CDR2 YYDKDF (reference sequence). This chain's CDR3 is CATSRVAGGLNEQFF. In DNA, the CDR3 is TGTGCCACCAGCAGGGTAGCGGGGGGTCTGAATGAGCAGTTCTTC.

This chain uses TRBV24-1 with TRBJ1-2; 10 bases line up with TRBD1. The germline V gene has CDR1 KGHDR and CDR2 SFDVKD. The length of the CDR3 is 16 residues. The V segment lost 3 bases and the J segment 8 bases; nucleotides outside the gene matches: 11. CDR3 region: CATSDPRGTGASGYTF. The CDR3 nucleotides read TGTGCCACCAGTGATCCTCGCGGGACAGGGGCCTCCGGCTACACCTTC.

V gene TRBV19 combines with J gene TRBJ1-5; 9 nucleotides align to TRBD1. There are 15 residues in the CDR3. V shed 3 bases and J 7 bases; nucleotides not matched to a gene: 7. Germline CDR1 and CDR2: LNHDA and SQIVND (reference sequence). In DNA form, the CDR3 reads TGTGCCAGTAGTATCGGGGGACAGGGAGGGCAGCCCCAGCATTTT. It yields the protein CASSIGGQGGQPQHF.

The V gene is TRBV7-9, the J gene TRBJ2-7, with D perhaps TRBD2 (6 bases). Trimming shortened V by 5 bases and J by 3 bases, and 20 bases separated the two germline ends. CDR1 SEHNR and CDR2 FQNEAQ come from the germline V gene (reference sequence). The length of the CDR3 is 16 residues. The CDR3 DNA reads as TGTGCCAGCAGCCCACTTAAATCCCCGGGGGACTACGAGCAGTACTTC. This sequence encodes CASSPLKSPGDYEQYF.

CDR3 amino acids: CATSDLGQPQHF. The CDR3 region has the DNA TGTGCCACCAGTGACCTCGGTCAGCCCCAGCATTTT. The V and J genes are TRBV24-1 and TRBJ1-5; D not resolved. CDR1 and CDR2 from the germline V gene are KGHDR and SFDVKD. The CDR3 extends over 12 amino acids. Trimming removed 4 bases at V and 6 bases at J, with 6 bases between.

The chain recombines TRBV24-1 with TRBJ2-1; possibly TRBD2 for D (5 bases). The V gene lost 9 bases and the J gene lost 8 bases, with 16 bases spanning the gap. The germline CDR1 and CDR2 sequences are KGHDR and SFDVKD. CDR3 length: 13 residues. DNA of the CDR3: TGTGCCACCCGCTATGGGAGTAGGGATGAGCAGTTCTTC. It translates to CATRYGSRDEQFF.

This chain joins TRBV5-1 and TRBJ2-5, with 7 nucleotides matching TRBD1. J was trimmed by 0 bases and V by 3 bases; bases with no gene match: 8. The germline V gene has CDR1 SGHRS and CDR2 YFSETQ. The CDR3 totals 16 residues. CDR3 sequence reads: CASSSRTGTDQETQYF. CDR3 sequence (DNA): TGCGCCAGCAGCTCTAGAACCGGGACAGACCAAGAGACCCAGTACTTC.

The genes are TRBV5-1 and TRBJ2-7, with TRBD1 as a possible D gene (6 bases). This CDR3 comprises 16 residues. V lost 0 bases, J lost 3 bases, and 16 bases lay in between. CDR1 and CDR2 from the germline V gene are SGHRS and YFSETQ. The DNA for the CDR3 is TGCGCCAGCAGCTTGGCCATCTCAGCCAGGGGCTACGAGCAGTACTTC. It encodes CASSLAISARGYEQYF.

The V and J genes are TRBV5-1 and TRBJ2-1; no clear D gene. This CDR3 contains 12 residues. CDR1 SGHRS and CDR2 YFSETQ come from the germline V gene. Trimming cost V 0 bases and J 7 bases, with 5 bases left between them. Written as DNA, the CDR3 is TGCGCCAGCAGCTTGGACTTGAATGAGCAGTTCTTC. This encodes CASSLDLNEQFF. Looking up the rest from reference TRBV5-1 and TRBJ2-1 gives the full variable domain: KAGVTQTPRYLIKTRGQQVTLSCSPISGHRSVSWYQQTPGQGLQFLFEYFSETQRNKGNFPGRFSGRQFSNSRSEMNVSTLELGDSALYLCASSLDLNEQFFGPGTRLTVL.

V and J are TRBV10-3 and TRBJ1-5, with D unclear. V lost 4 bases to trimming and J lost 0 bases, with 13 bases between them. The germline V gene encodes CDR1 ENHRY and CDR2 SYGVKD. The CDR3 consists of 16 residues. CDR3 in DNA: TGTGCCATCAGTGCCCGAGGGCGGGATAGCAATCAGCCCCAGCATTTT. Its protein is CAISARGRDSNQPQHF.